This T cell receptor beta chain was documented in a study of blood T cell repertoires in COVID-19. Study-wide context: Italy, Spain and the United States were the sources of the convalescent and acute COVID-19 samples. Sample material is recorded as cDNA or gDNA derived from T cells, B-cell-depleted T cells, or PBMCs.

How the authors handled the data: Estimation of nucleated cell counts relied on the amplification of reference gene primers. Measured with immunoSEQ multiplex PCR; TCRdb has only the in-frame clones, and not every one. V, J and clone size are those of that table, while D and trimming were read from the DNA. The table lists about 260,000 clones, over 80% of them singletons, with roughly 1.4% in the top ten. V gave up 4 bases and J gave up 1 base, with 11 bases separating them. The germline CDR1 and CDR2 sequences are SGDLS and YYNGEE. The CDR3 covers 14 residues. This rearrangement joins TRBV9 to TRBJ1-1; D is possibly TRBD1 (6 bases). Sequenced material: peripheral blood. The sequence came from a woman in her forties who had recovered from COVID-19. The CDR3 nucleotides read TGTGCCAGCAGCACCGAGGACAGGAACACTGAAGCTTTCTTT. It yields the protein CASSTEDRNTEAFF.